The present T cell receptor (beta chain) was sequenced within a study of PD-1 blockade in mismatch repair-deficient tumors. TCRs were sequenced from a few patients responding to pembrolizumab. TCRdb's table, derived via immunoSEQ multiplex PCR, lists solely in-frame clones and lacks some. The sample yields 95,000 to 150,000 clones, around 87% seen once. J gave up 8 bases and V 2 bases, and 6 bases lay outside the gene matches. Germline V gene data show CDR1 as MNHEY and CDR2 as SMNVEV (reference sequence). There are 16 residues in the CDR3. V and J are TRBV27 and TRBJ2-1; 13 bases map to TRBD2. Here the sequenced sample was peripheral blood, taken 44 weeks after starting pembrolizumab. The origin of this receptor is an adult with mismatch repair-deficient cancer. CDR3: CASSLLGTSGIHEQFF. The CDR3 DNA is TGTGCCAGCAGTTTACTCGGGACTAGCGGGATCCATGAGCAGTTCTTC.